These 8 T cell receptor beta chains share one sample of origin, sequenced in a study of vaccination effects on CD4 cells after COVID-19. Measured with immunoSEQ multiplex PCR; TCRdb has only the in-frame clones, and not every one. The data contain approximately 31,000 clones, around three quarters of them singletons. Peptide-pool stimulation followed by sequencing identified expanded antigen-specific CD4+ clonotypes in the ViraFEST assay. The culture ran for around 10 days before CD4+ T cells were isolated. Vaccine administered to participants consisted of two doses of either BNT162b2 or mRNA-1273. These receptors' antigens are unknown. Sequencing was performed on CD4+ T cells from PBMCs cultured with HCoV-229E spike peptides, taken after COVID-19 vaccination. Receptors originate from a human donor who received a COVID-19 vaccine.

The V call is TRBV6-5, the J call TRBJ2-3; D might be TRBD1 (6 bases). CDR3 size: 12 residues. V was pared by 6 bases and J by 5 bases, with 9 bases between. Germline values: CDR1 MNHEY, CDR2 SVGAGI. CDR3 sequence reads: CASSSQGDTQYF. Written as DNA, the CDR3 is TGTGCCAGCAGCTCACAGGGAGATACGCAGTATTTT.

A single count supports this clone. This chain joins TRBV6-4 and TRBJ2-7; 8 bases fit TRBD2. The junction had 18 bases not matched to a gene; V was cut back by 5 bases and J by 0 bases. The CDR3 runs to 19 residues. CDR1 is MRHNA and CDR2 is SNTAGT in the germline V gene. Written as DNA, the CDR3 is TGTGCCAGCAGTAGCAAGCGGGAGAGGAACCTAGGGGTCTCCTACGAGCAGTACTTC. Protein product: CASSSKRERNLGVSYEQYF.

This clone was detected a few times. The V and J genes are TRBV11-3 and TRBJ1-3, with unresolved D. This CDR3 comprises 14 residues. In germline, CDR1 is SGHNT, CDR2 YENEEA. V was clipped by 1 base and J by 2 bases, with 6 bases between them. The CDR3 protein is CASSLGSPGNTIYF. CDR3 sequence (DNA): TGTGCCAGCAGCTTAGGCAGCCCTGGAAACACCATATATTTT.

The chain uses TRBV25-1 and TRBJ2-3; TRBD1 matches at 11 bases. V was pared by 3 bases and J by 5 bases, with 10 bases of the junction left unmatched. CDR3 length: 17 amino acids. Germline assignment: CDR1 MGHDK and CDR2 SYGVNS. CDR3 loop: CASSDQFRDRGLDTQYF. The CDR3 region has the DNA TGTGCCAGCAGTGACCAATTCCGGGACAGGGGGTTAGATACGCAGTATTTT.

This clone appeared a single time. V gene TRBV7-9 combines with J gene TRBJ1-1, with D unresolved. V dropped 4 bases and J dropped 6 bases, with 12 bases sitting between them. Germline CDR1 and CDR2: SEHNR and FQNEAQ (reference sequence). The CDR3 has 13 residues. CDR3 in amino acids: CASSWAAGSEAFF. CDR3 nucleotide sequence: TGTGCCAGCAGCTGGGCCGCAGGCTCTGAAGCTTTCTTT.

This chain joins TRBV10-2 and TRBJ1-4; a weak D match, TRBD1 (6 bases). This CDR3 has 17 residues. Looked up from germline, CDR1 is WSHSY and CDR2 is SAAADI. Trimming took 5 bases from V and 4 from J, leaving 20 bases between them. CDR3 in DNA: TGCGCCAGCAGTACAAACAGGGAGGATTCCATTAATGAAAAACTGTTTTTT. It is translated as CASSTNREDSINEKLFF.

V usage is TRBV7-2 and J usage is TRBJ2-2; D unresolved. Between the trimmed V and J ends, which lost 0 bases and 5 bases, there was a span of 4 bases. Germline lookup yields CDR1 SGHTA and CDR2 FQGNSA. There are 13 residues in the CDR3. CDR3 region: CASSLAETGELFF. The CDR3 bases are TGTGCCAGCAGCTTAGCCGAAACCGGGGAGCTGTTTTTT.

This chain links TRBV3-1 (or the pseudogene TRBV3-2) with TRBJ1-1; D possibly corresponds to TRBD1 (6 bases). The CDR3 spans 14 residues. Germline-derived CDR1 and CDR2 are LGHDT and YNNKEL (reference sequence). The V end was cut by 4 bases, the J end by 0 bases, with 9 bases between. CDR3: CASSRRDMNTEAFF. CDR3 DNA sequence: TGTGCCAGCAGCCGCAGGGACATGAACACTGAAGCTTTCTTT.